This T cell receptor beta chain was identified in a study of T-cell memory formation after mild COVID-19. Germline CDR1 SEHNR, CDR2 FQNEAQ (reference sequence). The CDR3 is made up of 16 amino acids. The V end lost 4 bases, the J end lost 0 bases, and 13 bases lay between the germline ends. From the 5' RACE reads, TCRdb called clonotypes with MiXCR, one entry per CDR3 protein. This repertoire shows about 110,000 distinct CDR3 sequences, over 10% found once; its top ten account for 27%. The table lists this clonotype with a few counts. This sequence was found in an adult woman who had mild COVID-19 (a few samples of this study predate the infection). Cell type and time point are not known. The rearrangement joins TRBV7-9 to TRBJ2-1; no firm D call. Sequencing used PBMCs or a T cell subset sorted from them (not recorded which). This CDR3 is CASSSTTWSSYNEQFF. CDR3 nucleotides: TGTGCCAGCAGCTCAACGACCTGGAGCTCCTACAATGAGCAGTTCTTC.